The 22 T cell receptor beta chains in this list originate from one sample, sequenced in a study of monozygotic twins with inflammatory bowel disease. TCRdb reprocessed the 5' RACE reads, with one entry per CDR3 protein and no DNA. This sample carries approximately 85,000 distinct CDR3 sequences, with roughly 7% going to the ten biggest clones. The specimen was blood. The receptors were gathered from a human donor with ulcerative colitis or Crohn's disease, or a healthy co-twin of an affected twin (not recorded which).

CDR3: CARDGRSSYEQYF. The chain recombines TRBV12-3 or TRBV12-4 with TRBJ2-7. The CDR3 sequence is 13 residues long.

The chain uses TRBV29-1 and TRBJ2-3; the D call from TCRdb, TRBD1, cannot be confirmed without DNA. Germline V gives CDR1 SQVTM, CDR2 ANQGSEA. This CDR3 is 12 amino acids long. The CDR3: CSAEGLTDTQYF.

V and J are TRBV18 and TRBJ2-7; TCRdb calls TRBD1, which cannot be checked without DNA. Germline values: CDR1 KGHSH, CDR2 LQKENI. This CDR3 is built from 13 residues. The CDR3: CASSQVPLYEQYF. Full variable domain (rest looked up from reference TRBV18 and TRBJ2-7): NAGVMQNPRHLVRRRGQEARLRCSPMKGHSHVYWYRQLPEEGLKFMVYLQKENIIDESGMPKERFSAEFPKEGPSILRIQQVVRGDSAAYFCASSQVPLYEQYFGPGTRLTVT.

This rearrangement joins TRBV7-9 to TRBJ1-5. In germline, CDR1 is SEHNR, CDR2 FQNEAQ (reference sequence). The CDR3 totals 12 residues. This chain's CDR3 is CASSLDNQPQHF. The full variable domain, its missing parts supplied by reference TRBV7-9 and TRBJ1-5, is DTGVSQNPRHKITKRGQNVTFRCDPISEHNRLYWYRQTLGQGPEFLTYFQNEAQLEKSRLLSDRFSAERPKGSFSTLEIQRTEQGDSAMYLCASSLDNQPQHFGDGTRLSIL.

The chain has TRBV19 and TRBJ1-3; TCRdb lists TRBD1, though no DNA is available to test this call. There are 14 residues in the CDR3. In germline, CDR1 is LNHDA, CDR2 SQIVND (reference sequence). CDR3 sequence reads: CASSPGQGGNTIYF.

CDR3 protein: CASSDRGLSGNTIYF. The chain uses TRBV5-4 and TRBJ1-3; checking the TCRdb D call of TRBD1 is not possible without DNA. The CDR3 is made up of 15 amino acids. In germline, CDR1 is SGHNT, CDR2 YYREEE (reference sequence).

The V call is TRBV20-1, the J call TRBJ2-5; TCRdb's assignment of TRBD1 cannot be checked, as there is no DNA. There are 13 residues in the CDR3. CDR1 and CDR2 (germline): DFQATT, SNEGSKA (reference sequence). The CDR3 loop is CSTYDLGGETQYF.

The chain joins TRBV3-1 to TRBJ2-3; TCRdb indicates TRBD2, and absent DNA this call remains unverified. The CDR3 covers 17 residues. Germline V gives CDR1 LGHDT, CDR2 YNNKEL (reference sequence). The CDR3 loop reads CASSPLTGTISPDTQYF.

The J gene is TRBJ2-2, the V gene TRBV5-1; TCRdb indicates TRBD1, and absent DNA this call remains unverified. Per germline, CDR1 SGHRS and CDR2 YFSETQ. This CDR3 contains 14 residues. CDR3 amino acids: CARSSDGGTGELFF. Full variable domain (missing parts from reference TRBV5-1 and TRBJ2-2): KAGVTQTPRYLIKTRGQQVTLSCSPISGHRSVSWYQQTPGQGLQFLFEYFSETQRNKGNFPGRFSGRQFSNSRSEMNVSTLELGDSALYLCARSSDGGTGELFFGEGSRLTVL.

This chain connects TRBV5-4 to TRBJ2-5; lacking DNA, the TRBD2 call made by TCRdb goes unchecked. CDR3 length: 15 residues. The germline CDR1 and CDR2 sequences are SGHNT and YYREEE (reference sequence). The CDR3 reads CASSLRLAGAETQYF.

CDR3 protein: CASSTGTYEQYF. The chain joins TRBV7-9 to TRBJ2-7; TCRdb designates TRBD1, a call that cannot be tested without DNA. This CDR3 region has 12 residues. Germline V gene data show CDR1 as SEHNR and CDR2 as FQNEAQ (reference sequence).

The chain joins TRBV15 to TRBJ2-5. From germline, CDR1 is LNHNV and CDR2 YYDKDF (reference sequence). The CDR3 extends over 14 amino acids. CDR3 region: CATSREDRRETQYF.

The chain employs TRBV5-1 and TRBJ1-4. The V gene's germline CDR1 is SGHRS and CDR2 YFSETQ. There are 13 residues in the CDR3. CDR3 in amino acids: CASSWDRPEKLFF. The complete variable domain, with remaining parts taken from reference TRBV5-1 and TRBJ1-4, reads KAGVTQTPRYLIKTRGQQVTLSCSPISGHRSVSWYQQTPGQGLQFLFEYFSETQRNKGNFPGRFSGRQFSNSRSEMNVSTLELGDSALYLCASSWDRPEKLFFGSGTQLSVL.

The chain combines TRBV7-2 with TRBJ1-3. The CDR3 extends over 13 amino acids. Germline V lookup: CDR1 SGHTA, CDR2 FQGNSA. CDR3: CASSLNRGNTIYF.

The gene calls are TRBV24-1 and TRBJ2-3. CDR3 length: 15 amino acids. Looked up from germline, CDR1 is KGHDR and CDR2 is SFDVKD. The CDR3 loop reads CATARGSSSTDTQYF.

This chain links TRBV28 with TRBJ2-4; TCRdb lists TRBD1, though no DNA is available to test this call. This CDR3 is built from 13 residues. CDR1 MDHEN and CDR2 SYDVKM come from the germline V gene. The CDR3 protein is CASRRKALSIQYF.

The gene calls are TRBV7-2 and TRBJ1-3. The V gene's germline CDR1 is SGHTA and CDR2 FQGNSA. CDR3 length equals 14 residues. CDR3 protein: CASSPLGSGNTIYF.

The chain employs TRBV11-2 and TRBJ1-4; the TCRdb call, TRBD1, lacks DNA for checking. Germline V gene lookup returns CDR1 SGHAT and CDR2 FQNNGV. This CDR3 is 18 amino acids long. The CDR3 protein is CASSPMGRGRATNEKLFF.

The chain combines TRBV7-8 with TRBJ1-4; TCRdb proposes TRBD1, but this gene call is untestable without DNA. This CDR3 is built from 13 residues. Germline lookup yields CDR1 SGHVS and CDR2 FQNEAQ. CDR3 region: CASNRGHNEKLFF.

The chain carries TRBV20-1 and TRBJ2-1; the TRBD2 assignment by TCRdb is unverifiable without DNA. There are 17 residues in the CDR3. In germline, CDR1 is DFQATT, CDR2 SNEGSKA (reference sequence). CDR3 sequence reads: CSARGRSGGSSYNEQFF.

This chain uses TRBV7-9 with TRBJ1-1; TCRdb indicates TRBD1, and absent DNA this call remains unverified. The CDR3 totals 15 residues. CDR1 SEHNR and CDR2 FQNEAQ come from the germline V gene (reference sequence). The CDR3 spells CASSSVGAPNTEAFF.

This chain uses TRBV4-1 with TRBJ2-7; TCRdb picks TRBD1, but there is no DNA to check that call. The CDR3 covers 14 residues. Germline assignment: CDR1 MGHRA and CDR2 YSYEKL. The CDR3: CASSQEWSGYEQYF.